This TCR beta chain was found in a study of T cells in women clearing cervical HPV infection. Overall study: Controls gave blood once infection was undetectable; cases at lesion identification.

Germline V gives CDR1 LNHDA, CDR2 SQIVND (reference sequence). This CDR3 region has 16 residues. Repertoires were generated with immunoSEQ multiplex PCR, while TCRdb's copy carries only in-frame clones and drops some. With about 31,000 clones in the sample, the ten largest clones hold around 3.1%. In the case of this clone: The DNA ends 3 residues before the CDR3 does, and the rest of the CDR3 is filled in from the germline J gene.

Sequences were obtained from blood buffy coat. The TCR was taken from a woman aged 18 to 75 with a cervical HPV16 infection that either progressed to CIN3+ or cleared (not recorded which). This rearrangement joins TRBV19 to TRBJ1-2; maybe TRBD1 (6 bases). CDR3 DNA, as far as it was read: TGTGCCAGTAGTATCCAACCTTTCGCACAGGGAAGCGAC. Translating it yields CASSIQPFAQGSD. The full CDR3 protein reads CASSIQPFAQGSDYTF. Together with reference TRBV19 and TRBJ1-2, the CDR3 gives the full variable domain: DGGITQSPKYLFRKEGQNVTLSCEQNLNHDAMYWYRQDPGQGLRLIYYSQIVNDFQKGDIAEGYSVSREKKESFPLTVTSAQKNPTAFYLCASSIQPFAQGSDYTFGSGTRLTVV.